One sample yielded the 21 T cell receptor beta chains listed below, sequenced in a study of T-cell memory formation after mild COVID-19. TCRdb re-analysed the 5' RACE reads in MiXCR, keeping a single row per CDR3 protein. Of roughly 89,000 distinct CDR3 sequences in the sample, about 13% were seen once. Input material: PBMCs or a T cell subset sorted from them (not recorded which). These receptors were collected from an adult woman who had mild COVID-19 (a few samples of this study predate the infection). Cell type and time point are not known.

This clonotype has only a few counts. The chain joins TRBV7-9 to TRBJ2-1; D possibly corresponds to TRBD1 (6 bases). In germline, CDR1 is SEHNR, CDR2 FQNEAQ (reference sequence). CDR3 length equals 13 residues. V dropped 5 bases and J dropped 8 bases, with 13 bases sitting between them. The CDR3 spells CASSGTGSDEQFF. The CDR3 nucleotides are TGTGCCAGCAGCGGCACAGGGAGCGATGAGCAGTTCTTC.

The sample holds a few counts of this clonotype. The CDR3 bases are TGTGCCAGCGCAGGGTTGAACACCGGGGAGCTGTTTTTT. Translated: CASAGLNTGELFF. This chain connects TRBV13 to TRBJ2-2; possibly TRBD1 for D (5 bases). CDR1 PRHDT and CDR2 FYEKMQ come from the germline V gene (reference sequence). V lost 8 bases, J lost 1 base, and 8 bases lay in between. The CDR3 length is 13 residues. Looking up the rest from reference TRBV13 and TRBJ2-2 gives the full variable domain: AAGVIQSPRHLIKEKRETATLKCYPIPRHDTVYWYQQGPGQDPQFLISFYEKMQSDKGSIPDRFSAQQFSDYHSELNMSSLELGDSALYFCASAGLNTGELFFGEGSRLTVL.

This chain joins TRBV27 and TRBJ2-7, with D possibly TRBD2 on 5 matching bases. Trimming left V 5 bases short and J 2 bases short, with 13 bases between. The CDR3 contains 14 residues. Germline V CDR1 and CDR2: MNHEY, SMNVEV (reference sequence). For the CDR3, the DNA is TGTGCCAGCAGTCCCTCGGACTTAACCTACGAGCAGTACTTC. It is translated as CASSPSDLTYEQYF.

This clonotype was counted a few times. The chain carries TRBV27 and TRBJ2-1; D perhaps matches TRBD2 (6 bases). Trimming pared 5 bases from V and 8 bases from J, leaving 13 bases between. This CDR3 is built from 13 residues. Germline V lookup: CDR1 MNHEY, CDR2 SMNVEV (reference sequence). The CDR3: CASSPTSFDEQFF. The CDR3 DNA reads TGTGCCAGCAGTCCCACTAGCTTCGATGAGCAGTTCTTC.

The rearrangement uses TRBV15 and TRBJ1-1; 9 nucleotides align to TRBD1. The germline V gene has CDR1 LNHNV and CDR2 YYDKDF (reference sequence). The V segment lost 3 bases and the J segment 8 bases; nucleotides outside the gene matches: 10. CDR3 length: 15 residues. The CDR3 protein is CATSSVGQGRPEAFF. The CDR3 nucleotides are TGTGCCACCAGCAGCGTTGGACAGGGGCGCCCAGAAGCTTTCTTT.

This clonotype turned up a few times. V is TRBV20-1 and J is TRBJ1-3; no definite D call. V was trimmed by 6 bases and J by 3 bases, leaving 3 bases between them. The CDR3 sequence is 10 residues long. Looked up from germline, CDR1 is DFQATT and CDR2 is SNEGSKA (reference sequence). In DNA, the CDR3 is TGCAGTGCGGGTGGAAACACCATATATTTT. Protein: CSAGGNTIYF.

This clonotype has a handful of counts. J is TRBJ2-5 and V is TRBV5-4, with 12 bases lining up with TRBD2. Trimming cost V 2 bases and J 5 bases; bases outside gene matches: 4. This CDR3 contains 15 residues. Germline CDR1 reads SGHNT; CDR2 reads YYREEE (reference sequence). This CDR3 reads CASSFLAGGPETQYF. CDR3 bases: TGTGCCAGCAGCTTTCTAGCGGGAGGGCCCGAGACCCAGTACTTC. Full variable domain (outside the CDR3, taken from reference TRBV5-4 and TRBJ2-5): ETGVTQSPTHLIKTRGQQVTLRCSSQSGHNTVSWYQQALGQGPQFIFQYYREEENGRGNFPPRFSGLQFPNYSSELNVNALELDDSALYLCASSFLAGGPETQYFGPGTRLLVL.

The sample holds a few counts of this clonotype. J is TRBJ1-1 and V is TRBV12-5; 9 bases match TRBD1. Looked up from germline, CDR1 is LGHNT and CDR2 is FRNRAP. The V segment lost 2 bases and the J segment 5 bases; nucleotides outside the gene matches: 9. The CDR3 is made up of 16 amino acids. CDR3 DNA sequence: TGTGCTAGTGGTTTGCTGGGACAGGGCCCCCCAACTGAAGCTTTCTTT. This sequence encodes CASGLLGQGPPTEAFF.

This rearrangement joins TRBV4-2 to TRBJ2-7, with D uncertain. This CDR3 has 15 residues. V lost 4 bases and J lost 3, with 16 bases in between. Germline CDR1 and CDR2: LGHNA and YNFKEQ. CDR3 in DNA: TGTGCCAGCAGCCCCCGGTCGCAGGCAAGCTACGAGCAGTACTTC. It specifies CASSPRSQASYEQYF.

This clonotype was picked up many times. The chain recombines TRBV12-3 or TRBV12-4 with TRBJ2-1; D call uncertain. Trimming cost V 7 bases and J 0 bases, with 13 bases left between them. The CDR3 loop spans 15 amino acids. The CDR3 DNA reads TGTGCCAGCACCGAATCCTTTACCTCCTACAATGAGCAGTTCTTC. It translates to CASTESFTSYNEQFF.

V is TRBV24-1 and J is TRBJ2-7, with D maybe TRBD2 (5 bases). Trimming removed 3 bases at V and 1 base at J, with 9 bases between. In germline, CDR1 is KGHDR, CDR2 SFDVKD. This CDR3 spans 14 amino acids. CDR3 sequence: CATSDPRGSYEQYF. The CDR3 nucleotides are TGTGCCACCAGTGATCCACGAGGGTCCTACGAGCAGTACTTC.

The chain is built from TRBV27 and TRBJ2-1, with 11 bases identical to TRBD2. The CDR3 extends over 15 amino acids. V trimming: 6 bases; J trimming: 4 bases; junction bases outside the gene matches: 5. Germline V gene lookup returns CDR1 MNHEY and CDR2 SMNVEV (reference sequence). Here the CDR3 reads CASRFSGRGYNEQFF. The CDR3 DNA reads TGTGCCAGCAGATTTAGCGGGAGGGGGTACAATGAGCAGTTCTTC.

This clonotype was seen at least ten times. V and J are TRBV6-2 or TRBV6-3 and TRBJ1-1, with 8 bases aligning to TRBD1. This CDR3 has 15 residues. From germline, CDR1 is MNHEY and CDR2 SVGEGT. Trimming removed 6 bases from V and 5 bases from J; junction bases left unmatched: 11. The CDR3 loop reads CASSDDRGGGTEAFF. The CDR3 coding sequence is TGTGCCAGCAGCGACGACAGGGGTGGAGGAACTGAAGCTTTCTTT.

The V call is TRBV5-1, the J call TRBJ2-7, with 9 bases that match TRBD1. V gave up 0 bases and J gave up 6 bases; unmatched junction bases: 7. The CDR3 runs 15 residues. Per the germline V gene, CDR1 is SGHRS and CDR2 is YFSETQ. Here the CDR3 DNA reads TGCGCCAGCAGCTTGGTACAGGGGGCAATTTTCGAGCAGTACTTC. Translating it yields CASSLVQGAIFEQYF.

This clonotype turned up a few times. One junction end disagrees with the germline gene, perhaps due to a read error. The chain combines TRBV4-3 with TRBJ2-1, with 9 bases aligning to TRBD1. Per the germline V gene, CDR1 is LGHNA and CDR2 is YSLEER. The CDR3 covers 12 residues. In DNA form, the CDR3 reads TGCGCCAGCAGCCCGACAGGGGGAAGAACCTCGTTC. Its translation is CASSPTGGRTSF.

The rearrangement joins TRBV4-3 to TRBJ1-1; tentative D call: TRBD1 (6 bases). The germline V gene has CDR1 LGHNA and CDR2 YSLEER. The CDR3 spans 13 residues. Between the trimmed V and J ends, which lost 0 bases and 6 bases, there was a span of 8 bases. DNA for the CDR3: TGCGCCAGCAGCCAAGATGGGGGCGCTGAAGCTTTCTTT. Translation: CASSQDGGAEAFF.

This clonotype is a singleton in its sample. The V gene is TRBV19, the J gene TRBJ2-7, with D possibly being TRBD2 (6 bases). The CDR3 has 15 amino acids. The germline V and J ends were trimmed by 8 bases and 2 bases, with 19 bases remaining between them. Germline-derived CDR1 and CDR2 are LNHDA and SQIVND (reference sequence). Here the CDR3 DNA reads TGTGCCAGTGCGCTCGTCGTCGCGGGAACCTACGAGCAGTACTTC. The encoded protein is CASALVVAGTYEQYF.

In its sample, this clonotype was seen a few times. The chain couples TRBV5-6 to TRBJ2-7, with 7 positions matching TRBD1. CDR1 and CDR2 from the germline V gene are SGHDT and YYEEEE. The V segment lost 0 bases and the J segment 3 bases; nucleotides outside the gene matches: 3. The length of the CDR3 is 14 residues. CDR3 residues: CASSLVGTDYEQYF. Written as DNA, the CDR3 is TGTGCCAGCAGCTTGGTAGGGACAGACTACGAGCAGTACTTC. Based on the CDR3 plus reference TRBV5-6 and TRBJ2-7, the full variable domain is DAGVTQSPTHLIKTRGQQVTLRCSPKSGHDTVSWYQQALGQGPQFIFQYYEEEERQRGNFPDRFSGHQFPNYSSELNVNALLLGDSALYLCASSLVGTDYEQYFGPGTRLTVT.

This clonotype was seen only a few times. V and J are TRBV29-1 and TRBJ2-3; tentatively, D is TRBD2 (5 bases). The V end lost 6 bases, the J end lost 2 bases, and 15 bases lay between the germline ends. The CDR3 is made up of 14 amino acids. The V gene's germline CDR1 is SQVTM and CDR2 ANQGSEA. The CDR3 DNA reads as TGCAGCGTCGGGAATCTCCCTGACACAGATACGCAGTATTTT. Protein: CSVGNLPDTDTQYF.

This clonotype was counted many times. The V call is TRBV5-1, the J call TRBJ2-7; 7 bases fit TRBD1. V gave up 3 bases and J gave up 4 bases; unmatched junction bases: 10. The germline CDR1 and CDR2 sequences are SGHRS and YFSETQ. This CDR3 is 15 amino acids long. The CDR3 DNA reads TGCGCCAGCAGCTACGAGGGGGCGCTGGGTTACGAGCAGTACTTC. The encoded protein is CASSYEGALGYEQYF.

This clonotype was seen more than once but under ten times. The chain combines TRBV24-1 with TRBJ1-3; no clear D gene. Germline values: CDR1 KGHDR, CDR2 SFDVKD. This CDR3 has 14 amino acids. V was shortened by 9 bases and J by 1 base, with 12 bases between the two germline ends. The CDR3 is CATSSWISGNTIYF. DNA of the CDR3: TGTGCCACCTCCTCTTGGATTTCTGGAAACACCATATATTTT.